The 2 T cell receptor beta chains below come from one sample, sequenced in a study of CD8 T cells in Susac syndrome. Reverse transcription of about 0.45 to 1 ug RNA used random hexamers. TCRdb reprocessed the immunoSEQ multiplex PCR reads via MiXCR and lists one record per CDR3 protein. The sample contains some 300,000 distinct CDR3 sequences, about 89% of which appear only once. Sequenced material: CD8+ T cells from PBMCs. The source is a human donor with multiple sclerosis.

This sequence joins TRBV15 and TRBJ2-3; D gene unclear. Per germline, CDR1 LNHNV and CDR2 YYDKDF (reference sequence). Trimming took off 5 bases at V and 1 base at J, with 10 bases between the two ends. CDR3 length: 14 amino acids. The CDR3: CATSEDTRTDTQYF. Written as DNA, the CDR3 is TGTGCCACCAGCGAAGACACCCGCACAGATACGCAGTATTTT.

The J gene is TRBJ2-1, the V gene TRBV6-4; 10 bases map to TRBD1. In germline, CDR1 is MRHNA, CDR2 SNTAGT. The V segment lost 2 bases and the J segment 4 bases; nucleotides outside the gene matches: 2. CDR3 length equals 15 residues. This chain's CDR3 is CASSDGQGGYNEQFF. The CDR3 region has the DNA TGTGCCAGCAGTGACGGACAGGGGGGATACAATGAGCAGTTCTTC.